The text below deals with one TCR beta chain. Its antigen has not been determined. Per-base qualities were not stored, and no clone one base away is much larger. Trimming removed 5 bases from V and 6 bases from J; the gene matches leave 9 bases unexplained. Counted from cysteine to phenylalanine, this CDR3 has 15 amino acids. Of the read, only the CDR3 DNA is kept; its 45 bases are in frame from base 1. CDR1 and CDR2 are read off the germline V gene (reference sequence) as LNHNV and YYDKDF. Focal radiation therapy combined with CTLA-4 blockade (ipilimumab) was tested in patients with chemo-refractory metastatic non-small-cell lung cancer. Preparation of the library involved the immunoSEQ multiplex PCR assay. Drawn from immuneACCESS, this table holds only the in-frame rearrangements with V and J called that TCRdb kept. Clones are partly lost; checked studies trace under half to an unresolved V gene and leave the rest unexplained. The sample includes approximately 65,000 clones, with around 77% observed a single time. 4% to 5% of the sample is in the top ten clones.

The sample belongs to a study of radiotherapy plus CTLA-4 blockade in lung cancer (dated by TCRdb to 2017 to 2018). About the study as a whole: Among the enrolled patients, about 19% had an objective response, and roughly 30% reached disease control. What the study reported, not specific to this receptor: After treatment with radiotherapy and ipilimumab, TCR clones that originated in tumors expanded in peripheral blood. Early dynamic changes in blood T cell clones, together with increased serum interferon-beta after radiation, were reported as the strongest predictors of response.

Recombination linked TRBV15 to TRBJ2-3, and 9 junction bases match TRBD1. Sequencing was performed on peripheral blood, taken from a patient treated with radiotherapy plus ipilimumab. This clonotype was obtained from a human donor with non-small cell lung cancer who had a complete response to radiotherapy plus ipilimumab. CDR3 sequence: CATSGVTGGADTQYF. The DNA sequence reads TGTGCCACCAGCGGCGTGACAGGGGGTGCGGATACGCAGTATTTT.